This entry features one T cell receptor beta chain sequence. The target antigen is unknown. The data were taken from a study of shared clonotypes between healthy human individuals. Turning to the study itself: Each donor's CD8 memory used one plate, CD8 naive two, each CD4 subset three. Study-wide results and caveats: Clonotypes not shared had lower generation probabilities than those common to all four donors.

Generated by immunoSEQ multiplex PCR, the TCRdb table keeps only in-frame clones and is missing some. The data show about 2.4 million clones, 93% seen once. Unmatched junction bases numbered 8, after V lost 5 bases and J lost 0 bases. CDR1 is SGHVS and CDR2 is FQNEAQ in the germline V gene. CDR3 length: 17 residues. This TCR came from a man aged 18 to 29 in good health. Some clones in this sample may be carry-over from other donors' samples. The chain recombines TRBV7-8 with TRBJ2-3, with 10 bases fitting TRBD2. Sequencing was performed on naive CD4+ T cells from PBMCs. As for subset: CD45RA+ positively selected. CDR3 amino acids: CASSQPGLASSTDTQYF. CDR3 coding DNA: TGTGCCAGCAGCCAACCGGGACTAGCGTCTAGCACAGATACGCAGTATTTT.